This T cell receptor beta chain was observed in a study of blood T cell repertoires in COVID-19. Germline-derived CDR1 and CDR2 are LNHDA and SQIVND (reference sequence). CDR3 length: 16 residues. V lost 3 bases to trimming and J lost 1 base; unmatched junction nucleotides: 4. TCRdb keeps only in-frame clones here, not all; method: immunoSEQ multiplex PCR. This table has around 200,000 clones, around 82% appearing once. This rearrangement joins TRBV19 to TRBJ2-7, with TRBD2 matching over 12 bases. This TCR came from a man aged 45 to 65 with active or convalescent COVID-19. The sequenced sample was peripheral blood. The CDR3 here is CASSIGGTSGSYEQYF. DNA of the CDR3: TGTGCCAGTAGTATCGGGGGGACTAGCGGGTCCTACGAGCAGTACTTC.